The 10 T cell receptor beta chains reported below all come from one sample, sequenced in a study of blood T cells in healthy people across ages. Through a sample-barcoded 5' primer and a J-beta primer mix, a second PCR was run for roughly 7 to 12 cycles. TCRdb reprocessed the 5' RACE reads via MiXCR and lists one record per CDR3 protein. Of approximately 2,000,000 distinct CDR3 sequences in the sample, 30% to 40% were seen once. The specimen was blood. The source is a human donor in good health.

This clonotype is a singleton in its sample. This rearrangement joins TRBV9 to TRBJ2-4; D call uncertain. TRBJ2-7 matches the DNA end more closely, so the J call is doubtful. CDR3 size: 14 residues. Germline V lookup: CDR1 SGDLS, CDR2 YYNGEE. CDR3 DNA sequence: TGTGCCAGCAGCGCCTCCCCGGGCCAGTACGAGCAGTACTTC. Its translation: CASSASPGQYEQYF.

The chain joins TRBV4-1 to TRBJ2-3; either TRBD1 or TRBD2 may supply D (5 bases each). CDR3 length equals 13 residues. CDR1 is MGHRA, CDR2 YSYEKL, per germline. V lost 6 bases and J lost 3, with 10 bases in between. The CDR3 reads CASRGTFTDTQYF. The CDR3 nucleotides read TGCGCCAGCAGGGGGACCTTTACAGATACGCAGTATTTT.

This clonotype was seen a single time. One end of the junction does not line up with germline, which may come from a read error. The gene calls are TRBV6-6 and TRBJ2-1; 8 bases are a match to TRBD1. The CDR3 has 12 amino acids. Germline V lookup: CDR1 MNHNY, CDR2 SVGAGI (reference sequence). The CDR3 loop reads CATTDRAWERFF. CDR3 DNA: TGTGCCACCACGGACAGGGCTTGGGAGCGGTTCTTC.

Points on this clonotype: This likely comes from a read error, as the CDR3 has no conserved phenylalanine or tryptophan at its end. CDR3 amino acids: CASSQIGETQYC. CDR3 nucleotides: TGTGCCAGCAGCCAAATCGGAGAGACCCAGTACTGC. The J gene is TRBJ2-5, the V gene TRBV4-2, with D hard to call. The CDR3 has 12 residues. Germline CDR1 is LGHNA and CDR2 is YNFKEQ. V was cut by 2 bases and J by 4 bases, with 5 bases left in between.

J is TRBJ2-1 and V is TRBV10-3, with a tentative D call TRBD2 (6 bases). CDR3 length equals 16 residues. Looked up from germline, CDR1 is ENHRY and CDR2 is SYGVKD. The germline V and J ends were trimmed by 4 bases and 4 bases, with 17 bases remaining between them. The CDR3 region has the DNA TGTGCCATCAGTGCTTCAGTAGCGGAAAAATACAATGAGCAGTTCTTC. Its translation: CAISASVAEKYNEQFF.

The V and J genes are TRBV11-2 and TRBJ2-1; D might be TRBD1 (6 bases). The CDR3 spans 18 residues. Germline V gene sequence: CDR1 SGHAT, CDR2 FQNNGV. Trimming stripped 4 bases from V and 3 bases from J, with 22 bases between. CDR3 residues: CASSSYYSTGKDYNEQFF. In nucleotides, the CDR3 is TGTGCCAGCAGCTCCTACTACTCAACAGGGAAGGACTACAATGAGCAGTTCTTC.

The CDR3, as DNA: TGTGCCAGCAGCCTCCCCGGGGGGTATCAGCCCCAGCATTTT. Its translation: CASSLPGGYQPQHF. The chain is built from TRBV7-2 and TRBJ1-5; tentatively, D is TRBD1 (5 bases). The CDR3 spans 14 residues. Germline CDR1 is SGHTA and CDR2 is FQGNSA. Trimming cost V 5 bases and J 5 bases, with 13 bases left between them.

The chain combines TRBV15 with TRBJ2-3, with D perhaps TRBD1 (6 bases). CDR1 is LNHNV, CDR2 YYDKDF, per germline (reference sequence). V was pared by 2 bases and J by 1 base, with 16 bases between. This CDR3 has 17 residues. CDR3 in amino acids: CATSRPYREWGTDTQYF. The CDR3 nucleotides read TGTGCCACCAGCAGACCCTACAGGGAATGGGGCACAGATACGCAGTATTTT.

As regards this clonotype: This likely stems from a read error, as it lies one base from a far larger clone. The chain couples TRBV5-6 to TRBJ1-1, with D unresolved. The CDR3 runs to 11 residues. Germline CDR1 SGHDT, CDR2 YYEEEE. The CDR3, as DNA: TGTGCCGGCAGCTTAGGCACTGAAGCTTTCTTT. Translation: CAGSLGTEAFF.

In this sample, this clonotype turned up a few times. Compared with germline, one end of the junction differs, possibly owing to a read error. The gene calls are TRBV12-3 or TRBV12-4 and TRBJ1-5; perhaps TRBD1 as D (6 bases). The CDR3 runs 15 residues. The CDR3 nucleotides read TGTGCCAGCAATTTAGGACAGTTATTAGATCAGCCCCAGCATTTT. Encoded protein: CASNLGQLLDQPQHF.